The following is a TCR beta chain sequence with its context. Germline loops: CDR1 SGHAT, CDR2 FQNNGV. The CDR3 spans 13 residues. Trimming took 4 bases from V and 4 from J, leaving 11 bases between them. The data were produced by immunoSEQ multiplex PCR, yet TCRdb's version contains in-frame clones alone and is incomplete. This sample yields 70,000 to 75,000 clones, of which 94% are seen a single time; approximately 3% belongs to the top ten. This sample is drawn from a study of control samples from healthy donors and cancer patients. The rearrangement uses TRBV11-2 and TRBJ2-7; D perhaps matches TRBD2 (6 bases). The sample was blood. This sequence originates from a woman in her thirties in good health. CDR3: CASSSLRGYEQYF. CDR3 nucleotide sequence: TGTGCCAGCAGCTCTCTACGGGGGTACGAGCAGTACTTC.